This T cell receptor (beta chain) was recovered during a study of human T cells and chemical hapten exposure. Study information: Subjects had 2% DPC placed on roughly 2 cm by roughly 2 cm of upper inner arm skin for sensitization. Study results and limitations: The formation of large CDR3 similarity clusters by expanded TCRs significantly exceeded that of controls. TCRs exceeding 1 in 1000 frequency stayed unchanged with DPC sensitization. It should be noted that donors had alopecia, so their immune response may differ from healthy people's.

MiXCR was run by TCRdb on the RACE reads, yielding one entry per CDR3 protein. The table includes approximately 110,000 distinct CDR3 sequences, less than 10% detected once. This clonotype was seen only a few times. Its target is unknown. From germline, CDR1 is LGHDT and CDR2 YNNKEL (reference sequence). The CDR3 has 14 amino acids. The ends were cut back, 2 bases at V and 3 bases at J, with 7 bases in the middle. Noted time point: patch test 2, 6 weeks after DPC sensitization. Treatment denoted: therapeutic diphenylcyclopropenone sensitization with weekly scalp DPC. This TCR was sampled from a woman aged 40-49 years with alopecia areata. Some clones in this sample may be carry-over from other donors' samples. Sequenced here: whole blood, sampled in connection with sensitization to the hapten diphenylcyclopropenone (DPC). This chain joins TRBV3-1 and TRBJ1-4; D unclear. The CDR3: CASSQRTANEKLFF. The CDR3 DNA reads TGTGCCAGCAGCCAACGGACGGCTAATGAAAAACTGTTTTTT.